Shown below are 25 T cell receptor beta chains from a single sample sequenced in a study of vaccination and CD4 T cells after COVID-19 (dated by TCRdb to between 2021 and 2023). No antigen is known for these receptors. Receptors were amplified or captured by PCR. Instrument on record: Illumina iSeq 100. DNA from cultured CD4+ T cells was subjected to TCR sequencing with the Oncomine TCR Beta short-read assay at the Johns Hopkins FTIC core. TCRdb trimmed public reads at Q25 via fastp, called clones via MiXCR and kept in-frame beta chains. Merged by CDR3 protein, the rows form single entries marked with the most common genes and DNA. The sample table records 10,000 to 11,000 distinct CDR3 sequences; 59% of these occur just once. Jointly, the top ten make up 16% of the sample. The sample's treatment or condition label is to be understood as: approximately 9-day PBMC culture with coronavirus spike peptide pools or control peptides (ViraFEST assay).

Sequencing was performed on CD4+ T cells from blood, cultured in vitro. The origin of the receptors is a human donor who had recovered from COVID-19.

This clonotype appeared a few times. This chain uses TRBV6-5 with TRBJ2-7, with D possibly being TRBD2 (5 bases). The V and J ends lost 2 bases and 6 bases respectively, with 14 bases between them. Looked up from germline, CDR1 is MNHEY and CDR2 is SVGAGI. CDR3 size: 14 residues. This CDR3 is CASSYAGEESEQYF. Here the CDR3 DNA reads TGTGCCAGCAGTTACGCGGGTGAGGAGAGCGAGCAGTACTTC.

This clonotype was recorded a few times. One end of the junction does not line up with germline, which may come from a read error. The V call is TRBV7-2, the J call TRBJ2-4; 10 positions match TRBD1. This CDR3 is built from 12 residues. CDR1 SGHTA and CDR2 FQGNSA come from the germline V gene. The CDR3 bases are TGTGCCAGCAGTCACGGCCGGGACAGGGGAATCTTC. This gives the protein CASSHGRDRGIF.

V gene TRBV6-1 combines with J gene TRBJ1-5; 7 positions match TRBD1. Per the germline V gene, CDR1 is MNHNS and CDR2 is SASEGT. J was trimmed by 4 bases and V by 10 bases; bases with no gene match: 16. The CDR3 has 16 residues. The CDR3 loop is CATLPGQALFNQPQHF. As DNA, the CDR3 is TGTGCCACCCTCCCTGGACAGGCCCTCTTTAATCAGCCCCAGCATTTT.

This clonotype was seen only once. V usage is TRBV30 and J usage is TRBJ1-1, with D tentatively TRBD1 (5 bases). The CDR3 contains 13 residues. Germline V gene sequence: CDR1 GTSNPN, CDR2 SVGIG (reference sequence). V lost 2 bases and J lost 2, with 9 bases in between. CDR3 protein: CAWSTGLNTEAFF. The DNA of the CDR3 is TGTGCCTGGAGTACGGGGCTAAACACTGAAGCTTTCTTT.

The V and J genes are TRBV12-3 or TRBV12-4 and TRBJ1-4; D gene unclear. Between the trimmed V and J ends, which lost 6 bases and 10 bases, there was a span of 15 bases. The CDR3 length is 13 residues. The CDR3 here is CASSSRTLGKLFF. The CDR3 DNA reads as TGTGCCAGCAGCTCCAGGACCCTGGGAAAACTGTTTTTT.

The V gene is TRBV20-1, the J gene TRBJ1-1; no reliable D call. Trimming shortened V by 4 bases and J by 3 bases, and 9 bases separated the two germline ends. The CDR3 covers 12 residues. Germline V gene data show CDR1 as DFQATT and CDR2 as SNEGSKA (reference sequence). DNA for the CDR3: TGCAGTGCTAATAGACAAGACACTGAAGCTTTCTTT. This sequence encodes CSANRQDTEAFF.

This clonotype was seen just once. This chain links TRBV7-2 with TRBJ2-1; D is ambiguous. Per germline, CDR1 SGHTA and CDR2 FQGNSA. The CDR3 runs 15 residues. V was trimmed by 2 bases and J by 0 bases, leaving 8 bases between them. This CDR3 is CASSLTSNSYNEQFF. CDR3 bases: TGTGCCAGCAGCTTAACCTCTAACTCCTACAATGAGCAGTTCTTC.

The CDR3 region is CASSPRRQSSYEQYF. Written as DNA, the CDR3 is TGTGCCAGCTCACCACGAAGGCAGAGCTCCTACGAGCAGTACTTC. The chain combines TRBV18 with TRBJ2-7, with D uncertain. Germline CDR1 and CDR2: KGHSH and LQKENI. Between the trimmed V and J ends, which lost 1 base and 0 bases, there was a span of 10 bases. The CDR3 is 15 residues long.

The V and J genes are TRBV7-6 and TRBJ2-7, with unresolved D. The length of the CDR3 is 13 residues. Germline lookup yields CDR1 SGHVS and CDR2 FNYEAQ. V was shortened by 6 bases and J by 4 bases, with 13 bases between the two germline ends. The CDR3, as DNA: TGTGCCAGCAGTCAGACGGAGAAATACGAGCAGTACTTC. It encodes CASSQTEKYEQYF.

This clonotype was counted a few times. The chain links TRBV6-1 to TRBJ2-2, with D possibly being TRBD1 or TRBD2 (5 bases each). Between the trimmed V and J ends, which lost 6 bases and 0 bases, there was a span of 8 bases. The CDR3 totals 14 residues. CDR1 and CDR2 from the germline V gene are MNHNS and SASEGT. CDR3 sequence reads: CASSWGTNTGELFF. CDR3 DNA: TGTGCCAGCAGCTGGGGGACGAACACCGGGGAGCTGTTTTTT.

V is TRBV11-3 and J is TRBJ2-5; either TRBD1 or TRBD2 may fit D (6 bases each). The CDR3 is made up of 15 amino acids. Trimming removed 5 bases at V and 4 bases at J, with 17 bases between. Germline values: CDR1 SGHNT, CDR2 YENEEA. The CDR3 region has the DNA TGTGCCAGCAGCCTAACGTTCAGGGGAGGAGAGACCCAGTACTTC. Translating it yields CASSLTFRGGETQYF.

J is TRBJ2-1 and V is TRBV7-9; 13 nucleotides match TRBD2. CDR1 and CDR2 from the germline V gene are SEHNR and FQNEAQ (reference sequence). J lost 7 bases, V lost 6 bases, and 6 bases had no gene match. The length of the CDR3 is 15 residues. The CDR3 nucleotides read TGTGCCAGCAGATACGGGACTAGCGGGGTAAATGAGCAGTTCTTC. This translates into CASRYGTSGVNEQFF. The full variable domain, rest sourced from reference TRBV7-9 and TRBJ2-1, is DTGVSQNPRHKITKRGQNVTFRCDPISEHNRLYWYRQTLGQGPEFLTYFQNEAQLEKSRLLSDRFSAERPKGSFSTLEIQRTEQGDSAMYLCASRYGTSGVNEQFFGPGTRLTVL.

The chain has TRBV7-2 and TRBJ2-7; weak D call: TRBD2 (7 bases). CDR3 length: 16 residues. The V gene lost 0 bases and the J gene lost 7 bases, with 19 bases spanning the gap. Germline-derived CDR1 and CDR2 are SGHTA and FQGNSA. CDR3 in amino acids: CASSLALLGGAGEQYF. As DNA, the CDR3 is TGTGCCAGCAGCTTAGCACTCTTGGGGGGGGCCGGAGAGCAGTACTTC.

This clonotype was seen more than once but under ten times. The rearrangement links TRBV7-2 to TRBJ2-2; TRBD1 aligns across 7 bases. The CDR3 is 15 amino acids. The germline CDR1 and CDR2 sequences are SGHTA and FQGNSA. Trimming took 4 bases from V and 4 from J; bases not matched to a gene: 6. CDR3 sequence (DNA): TGTGCCAGCAGCTCAGCGGCAGGGGGCACCGGGGAGCTGTTTTTT. Translating gives CASSSAAGGTGELFF.

The chain has TRBV7-6 and TRBJ1-3; 8 positions match TRBD1. The ends lost 6 bases at V and 2 bases at J; junction bases unmatched: 12. The CDR3 is made up of 17 amino acids. Germline CDR1 reads SGHVS; CDR2 reads FNYEAQ. CDR3 DNA sequence: TGTGCCAGCAGTCGAGAGGTGCAGGGGGCGGCTGGAAACACCATATATTTT. Amino acids: CASSREVQGAAGNTIYF.

V usage is TRBV20-1 and J usage is TRBJ1-4, with D perhaps TRBD1 (5 bases). This CDR3 region has 13 residues. Trimming removed 5 bases at V and 5 bases at J, with 12 bases between. Germline values: CDR1 DFQATT, CDR2 SNEGSKA (reference sequence). The DNA of the CDR3 is TGCAGTGCTTCCCTCGGGGCGAATGAAAAACTGTTTTTT. Its protein product is CSASLGANEKLFF.

The sample holds one count of this clonotype. The chain has TRBV7-6 and TRBJ2-7; 14 bases are a match to TRBD2. The ends lost 4 bases at V and 6 bases at J; junction bases unmatched: 2. This CDR3 is 14 amino acids long. Germline V gene sequence: CDR1 SGHVS, CDR2 FNYEAQ. CDR3 protein: CASSSGLAGGEQYF. The CDR3 coding sequence is TGTGCCAGCAGCTCAGGACTAGCGGGAGGCGAGCAGTACTTC.

This clonotype was detected a few times. The J gene is TRBJ1-1, the V gene TRBV20-1, with 9 bases identical to TRBD1. The CDR3 covers 13 residues. With V trimmed by 6 bases and J by 3 bases, 5 bases remained unmatched. Germline V gene sequence: CDR1 DFQATT, CDR2 SNEGSKA (reference sequence). Here the CDR3 reads CSAGTGGHTEAFF. DNA for the CDR3: TGCAGTGCCGGCACAGGGGGCCACACTGAAGCTTTCTTT.

J is TRBJ2-5 and V is TRBV6-5, with D unresolved. V lost 4 bases and J 2 bases, leaving 17 bases between the germline ends. This CDR3 has 16 residues. CDR1 is MNHEY and CDR2 is SVGAGI in the germline V gene. The CDR3 here is CASSSVDFGWQETQYF. CDR3 bases: TGTGCCAGCAGTTCCGTCGATTTCGGGTGGCAAGAGACCCAGTACTTC.

The chain joins TRBV6-1 to TRBJ1-1, with D possibly being TRBD1 (5 bases). The V gene lost 6 bases and the J gene lost 4 bases, with 9 bases spanning the gap. This CDR3 contains 12 residues. Germline values: CDR1 MNHNS, CDR2 SASEGT. The CDR3 spells CASSPDSTEAFF. DNA for the CDR3: TGTGCCAGCAGCCCCGACAGCACTGAAGCTTTCTTT.

DNA of the CDR3: TGTGCCAGCAAGGTGGCGGGAGGGCCGAATGAGCAGTTCTTC. It is translated as CASKVAGGPNEQFF. This chain links TRBV6-1 with TRBJ2-1; 9 nucleotides align to TRBD2. The germline V gene has CDR1 MNHNS and CDR2 SASEGT. Trimming cost V 7 bases and J 7 bases; bases outside gene matches: 8. The length of the CDR3 is 14 residues.

The chain recombines TRBV6-2 or TRBV6-3 with TRBJ2-7; the D is unclear. The germline V and J ends were trimmed by 7 bases and 5 bases, with 15 bases remaining between them. This CDR3 has 13 residues. Per germline, CDR1 MNHEY and CDR2 SVGEGT. The chain's CDR3 is CASKGSSIHEQYF. The CDR3 region has the DNA TGTGCCAGCAAGGGCAGCTCGATCCACGAGCAGTACTTC.

The CDR3, as DNA: TGTGCCTGGAGTGTACCCCACGGGAAAAATCAGCCCCAGCATTTT. Protein product: CAWSVPHGKNQPQHF. V is TRBV30 and J is TRBJ1-5; D gene ambiguous. Trimming pared 0 bases from V and 4 bases from J, leaving 13 bases between. The CDR3 extends over 15 amino acids. Germline lookup yields CDR1 GTSNPN and CDR2 SVGIG (reference sequence).

The chain combines TRBV20-1 with TRBJ1-6; no definite D call. The germline V gene has CDR1 DFQATT and CDR2 SNEGSKA (reference sequence). V dropped 0 bases and J dropped 7 bases, with 13 bases sitting between them. The CDR3 sequence is 15 residues long. The CDR3 here is CSAREGRLSNSPLHF. DNA for the CDR3: TGCAGTGCTAGAGAGGGGAGGCTGAGCAATTCACCCCTCCACTTT.

V is TRBV7-6 and J is TRBJ1-2; 9 nucleotides line up with TRBD1. CDR1 and CDR2 from the germline V gene are SGHVS and FNYEAQ. The length of the CDR3 is 15 residues. Trimming cost V 4 bases and J 4 bases; bases outside gene matches: 7. The CDR3 region has the DNA TGTGCCAGCAGCTCCGGGACAGGGAACGGCTATGGCTACACCTTC. Translated: CASSSGTGNGYGYTF.